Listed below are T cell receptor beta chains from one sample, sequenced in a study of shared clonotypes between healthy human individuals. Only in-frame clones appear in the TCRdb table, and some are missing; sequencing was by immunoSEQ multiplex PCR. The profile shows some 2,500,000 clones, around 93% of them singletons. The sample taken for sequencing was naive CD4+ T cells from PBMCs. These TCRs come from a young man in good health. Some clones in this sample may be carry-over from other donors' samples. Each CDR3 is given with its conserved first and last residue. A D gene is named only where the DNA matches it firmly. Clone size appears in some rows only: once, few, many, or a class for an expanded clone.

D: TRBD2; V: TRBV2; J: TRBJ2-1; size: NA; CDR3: CASSGDSGSTQFF; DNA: TGTGCCAGCAGTGGTGATAGCGGGAGCACCCAGTTCTTC
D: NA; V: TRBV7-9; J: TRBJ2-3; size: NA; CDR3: CASNGGGRDTQYF; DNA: TGTGCCAGCAATGGGGGCGGTAGGGATACGCAGTATTTT
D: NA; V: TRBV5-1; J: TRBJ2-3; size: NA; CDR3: CASSLMTDTDTQYF; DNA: TGCGCCAGCAGCCTAATGACAGACACAGATACGCAGTATTTT
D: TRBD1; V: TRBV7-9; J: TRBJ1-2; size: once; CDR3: CASSWDRRPNYGYTF; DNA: TGTGCCAGCAGCTGGGACAGACGCCCTAACTATGGCTACACCTTC
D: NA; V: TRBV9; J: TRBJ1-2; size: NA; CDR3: CASSPQAQGTYGYTF; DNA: TGTGCCAGCAGCCCCCAAGCCCAGGGGACCTATGGCTACACCTTC
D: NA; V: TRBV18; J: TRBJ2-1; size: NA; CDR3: CASSPDLLGEQFF; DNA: TGTGCCAGCTCACCGGACCTCCTGGGTGAGCAGTTCTTC
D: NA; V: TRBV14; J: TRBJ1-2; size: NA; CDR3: CASSQDPGEYGYTF; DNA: TGTGCCAGCAGCCAAGACCCAGGGGAATATGGCTACACCTTC
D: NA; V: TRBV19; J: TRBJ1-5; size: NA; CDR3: CASSIEAYNQPQHF; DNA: TGTGCCAGTAGTATAGAGGCATACAATCAGCCCCAGCATTTT
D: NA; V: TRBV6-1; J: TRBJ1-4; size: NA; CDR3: CASTPGPLNEKLFF; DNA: TGTGCCAGCACCCCAGGACCGTTGAATGAAAAACTGTTTTTT
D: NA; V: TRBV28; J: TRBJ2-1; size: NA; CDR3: CASSTGSEGYNEQFF; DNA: TGTGCCAGCAGCACGGGCTCTGAGGGATACAATGAGCAGTTCTTC
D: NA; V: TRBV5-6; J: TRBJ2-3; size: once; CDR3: CASSLSPSTDTQYF; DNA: TGTGCCAGCAGCTTGTCTCCTAGCACAGATACGCAGTATTTT
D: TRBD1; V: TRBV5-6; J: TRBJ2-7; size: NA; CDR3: CASTRTGTPAYEQYF; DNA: TGTGCCAGCACCCGGACAGGGACCCCAGCCTACGAGCAGTACTTC
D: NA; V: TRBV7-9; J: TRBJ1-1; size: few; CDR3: CASSFVGNTEAFF; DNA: TGTGCCAGCAGCTTCGTGGGCAACACTGAAGCTTTCTTT
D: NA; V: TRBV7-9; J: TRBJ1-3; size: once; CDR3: CASSLGPDSGNTIYF; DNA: TGTGCCAGCAGCTTAGGCCCAGACTCTGGAAACACCATATATTTT
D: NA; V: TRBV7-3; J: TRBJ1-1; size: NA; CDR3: CASSPSPDSASFF; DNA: TGTGCCAGCAGCCCTTCCCCGGACAGTGCTTCTTTCTTT
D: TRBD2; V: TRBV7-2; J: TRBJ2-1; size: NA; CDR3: CASSFSGSLGLNEQFF; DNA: TGTGCCAGCAGCTTTAGCGGGAGTTTGGGTTTGAATGAGCAGTTCTTC
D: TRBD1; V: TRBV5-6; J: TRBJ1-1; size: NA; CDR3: CASSNGQGGNTEAFF; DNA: TGTGCCAGCAGCAATGGACAGGGAGGGAACACTGAAGCTTTCTTT
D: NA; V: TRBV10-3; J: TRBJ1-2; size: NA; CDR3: CAISDPAGTDYGYTF; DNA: TGTGCCATCAGTGACCCAGCCGGGACCGACTACGGCTACACCTTC
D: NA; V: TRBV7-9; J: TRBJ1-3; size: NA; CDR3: CASSLSSSGNTIYF; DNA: TGTGCCAGCAGCTTATCGAGCTCTGGAAACACCATATATTTT
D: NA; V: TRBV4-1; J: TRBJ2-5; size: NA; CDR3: CASSLQGYQETQYF; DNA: TGCGCCAGCAGCCTCCAGGGGTACCAAGAGACCCAGTACTTC
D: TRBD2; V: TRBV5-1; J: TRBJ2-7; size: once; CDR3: CASSPPQSGSVYEQYF; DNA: TGCGCCAGCAGCCCCCCCCAAAGCGGGAGCGTATACGAGCAGTACTTC
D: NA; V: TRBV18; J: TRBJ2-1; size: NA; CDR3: CASSPPTLSYNEQFF; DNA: TGTGCCAGCTCACCACCAACCCTGTCCTACAATGAGCAGTTCTTC
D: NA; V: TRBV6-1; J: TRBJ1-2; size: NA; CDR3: CASSEGTGKDGYTF; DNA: TGTGCCAGCAGTGAAGGGACTGGAAAGGACGGCTACACCTTC
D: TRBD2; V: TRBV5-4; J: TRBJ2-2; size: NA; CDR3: CASRGLAAAGGELFF; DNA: TGTGCCAGCAGGGGGCTAGCGGCAGCGGGAGGGGAGCTGTTTTTT
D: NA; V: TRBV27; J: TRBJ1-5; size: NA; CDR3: CASSFSGRNQPQHF; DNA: TGTGCCAGCAGTTTTTCAGGCCGCAATCAGCCCCAGCATTTT
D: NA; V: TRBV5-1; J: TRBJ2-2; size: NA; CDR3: CASSLAGEDPGELFF; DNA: TGCGCCAGCAGCTTGGCCGGGGAGGACCCCGGGGAGCTGTTTTTT
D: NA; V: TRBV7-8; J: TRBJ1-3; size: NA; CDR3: CASSLLESGGNTIYF; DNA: TGTGCCAGCAGCTTATTGGAGAGCGGCGGAAACACCATATATTTT